One and the same sample provided the 23 T cell receptor beta chains below, sequenced in a study of blood T cell repertoires in COVID-19. Only in-frame clones appear in the TCRdb table, and some are missing; sequencing was by immunoSEQ multiplex PCR. Altogether 100,000 to 150,000 clones are present, roughly 90% being singletons, with the ten largest covering 2.3%. Sequencing was done on a sample of PBMCs or T cells enriched from blood (not recorded which). These receptor sequences come from a woman aged 45-65 years who had recovered from COVID-19.

The V and J genes are TRBV2 and TRBJ2-1; 7 bases are shared with TRBD2. CDR3 size: 15 residues. Trimming took 2 bases from V and 9 from J; bases not matched to a gene: 10. CDR1 is SNHLY and CDR2 is FYNNEI in the germline V gene. In DNA form, the CDR3 reads TGTGCCAGCAGTGAAAGCGGGGAGCCCCTCGGTGAGCAGTTCTTC. Encoded protein: CASSESGEPLGEQFF.

The chain recombines TRBV3-1 (or the pseudogene TRBV3-2) with TRBJ2-7; 8 bases line up with TRBD2. With 0 bases clipped from V and 4 bases from J, the junction kept 2 bases outside the gene matches. This CDR3 has 14 residues. CDR1 LGHDT and CDR2 YNNKEL come from the germline V gene (reference sequence). The CDR3, as DNA: TGTGCCAGCAGCCAAGACGCTAGCGGGTACGAGCAGTACTTC. Residues: CASSQDASGYEQYF.

The chain is built from TRBV5-1 and TRBJ1-2; 11 nucleotides agree with TRBD1. V trimming: 6 bases; J trimming: 8 bases; junction bases outside the gene matches: 9. Germline V gene sequence: CDR1 SGHRS, CDR2 YFSETQ. The CDR3 covers 14 residues. The CDR3 sequence: CASTSGQGDEGYTF. The CDR3 DNA sequence: TGCGCCAGCACTTCGGGACAGGGGGACGAGGGCTACACCTTC.

This chain joins TRBV7-9 and TRBJ2-6; the D is unclear. The germline V gene has CDR1 SEHNR and CDR2 FQNEAQ (reference sequence). V lost 5 bases to trimming and J lost 5 bases, with 7 bases between them. The CDR3 sequence is 13 residues long. This CDR3 is CASSPPRANVLTF. In DNA form, the CDR3 reads TGTGCCAGCAGCCCTCCCCGGGCCAACGTCCTGACTTTC.

The chain carries TRBV6-5 and TRBJ1-6, with TRBD1 matching over 9 bases. V lost 8 bases, J lost 6 bases, and 5 bases stayed unmatched. The germline V gene encodes CDR1 MNHEY and CDR2 SVGAGI. This CDR3 has 14 residues. The DNA of the CDR3 is TGTGCCAGCTCCTCGGGACAGGGTAATTCACCCCTCCACTTT. Translated: CASSSGQGNSPLHF.

The table lists this clone with a few counts. CDR3 DNA sequence: TGTGCCAGCAGCGAACAGGGTAAGGGCACTGAAGCTTTCTTT. This sequence encodes CASSEQGKGTEAFF. This chain joins TRBV7-2 and TRBJ1-1, with D possibly TRBD1 on 6 matching bases. V was trimmed by 5 bases and J by 4 bases, leaving 14 bases between them. The CDR3 extends over 14 amino acids. CDR1 SGHTA and CDR2 FQGNSA come from the germline V gene.

The chain has TRBV9 and TRBJ2-7; TRBD2 aligns across 11 bases. The CDR3 has 15 residues. After removal of 4 bases from V and 2 bases from J, the junction contained 5 bases not matched to a gene. Per germline, CDR1 SGDLS and CDR2 YYNGEE. The CDR3 DNA follows: TGTGCCAGCAGCAAGACTAGCGGGGCGCCCTACGAGCAGTACTTC. Translating gives CASSKTSGAPYEQYF.

CDR3 loop: CASSYSPAWGRIYEQYF. The CDR3 nucleotides are TGTGCCAGCAGTTACTCACCTGCTTGGGGCAGGATATACGAGCAGTACTTC. The rearrangement links TRBV6-2 or TRBV6-3 to TRBJ2-7; D perhaps matches TRBD1 (5 bases). CDR3 size: 17 residues. The V gene's germline CDR1 is MNHEY and CDR2 SVGEGT. Trimming pared 0 bases from V and 4 bases from J, leaving 19 bases between.

A single count supports this clone. The chain joins TRBV4-3 to TRBJ1-3; no clear D. Germline V gene sequence: CDR1 LGHNA, CDR2 YSLEER. The CDR3 covers 17 residues. Trimming cost V 0 bases and J 4 bases, with 16 bases left between them. CDR3 nucleotide sequence: TGCGCCAGCAGCCAAGATCGGCAACTATACTGGGGAAACACCATATATTTT. This sequence encodes CASSQDRQLYWGNTIYF.

This rearrangement joins TRBV9 to TRBJ2-1; 8 nucleotides align to TRBD1. CDR1 is SGDLS and CDR2 is YYNGEE in the germline V gene. This CDR3 has 16 amino acids. Trimming at V came to 0 bases and at J to 6 bases, leaving 8 bases not matched to a gene. Written as DNA, the CDR3 is TGTGCCAGCAGCGTAGGGACAGGGATCCAGTTCAATGAGCAGTTCTTC. Amino acids: CASSVGTGIQFNEQFF.

V gene TRBV5-1 combines with J gene TRBJ2-6; tentative D call: TRBD1 (6 bases). V was shortened by 0 bases and J by 2 bases, with 18 bases between the two germline ends. In germline, CDR1 is SGHRS, CDR2 YFSETQ. The CDR3 length is 19 residues. CDR3: CASSLGVSTGSAGANVLTF. CDR3 nucleotides: TGCGCCAGCAGCTTGGGTGTTAGTACAGGGTCCGCTGGGGCCAACGTCCTGACTTTC.

The chain joins TRBV5-4 to TRBJ2-2, with D possibly being TRBD2 (6 bases). Trimming removed 0 bases at V and 5 bases at J, with 8 bases between. This CDR3 has 14 residues. Germline assignment: CDR1 SGHNT and CDR2 YYREEE (reference sequence). CDR3 region: CASSLAGGTGELFF. CDR3 bases: TGTGCCAGCAGCTTGGCCGGGGGAACCGGGGAGCTGTTTTTT. Based on the CDR3 plus reference TRBV5-4 and TRBJ2-2, the full variable domain is ETGVTQSPTHLIKTRGQQVTLRCSSQSGHNTVSWYQQALGQGPQFIFQYYREEENGRGNFPPRFSGLQFPNYSSELNVNALELDDSALYLCASSLAGGTGELFFGEGSRLTVL.

The rearrangement joins TRBV19 to TRBJ2-2, with D tentatively TRBD1 (6 bases). CDR1 LNHDA and CDR2 SQIVND come from the germline V gene (reference sequence). This CDR3 comprises 15 residues. Trimming removed 3 bases at V and 6 bases at J, with 14 bases between. CDR3 in amino acids: CASSIGQTRAGELFF. The CDR3 region has the DNA TGTGCCAGTAGTATCGGACAGACCCGAGCCGGGGAGCTGTTTTTT.

The CDR3 region is CASSLEYSGRTYEQYF. In DNA form, the CDR3 reads TGTGCCAGCAGCTTAGAATATAGCGGGAGAACCTACGAGCAGTACTTC. V is TRBV11-3 and J is TRBJ2-7; 9 bases agree with TRBD2. The CDR3 runs 16 residues. Germline V gene sequence: CDR1 SGHNT, CDR2 YENEEA. V gave up 0 bases and J gave up 2 bases; unmatched junction bases: 5.

V usage is TRBV6-6 and J usage is TRBJ1-6, with D unresolved. CDR1 is MNHNY and CDR2 is SVGAGI in the germline V gene (reference sequence). V was shortened by 2 bases and J by 5 bases, with 13 bases between the two germline ends. The CDR3 consists of 16 residues. CDR3 coding DNA: TGTGCCAGCAGTTACGCCCAAGCCCTTAATAATTCACCCCTCCACTTT. Encoded protein: CASSYAQALNNSPLHF.

The chain is built from TRBV3-1 (or the pseudogene TRBV3-2) and TRBJ1-1; D gene ambiguous. V gave up 0 bases and J gave up 1 base, with 9 bases separating them. This CDR3 has 15 amino acids. Germline CDR1 reads LGHDT; CDR2 reads YNNKEL (reference sequence). CDR3 amino acids: CASSQEWTANTEAFF. The CDR3 DNA sequence: TGTGCCAGCAGCCAAGAATGGACTGCGAACACTGAAGCTTTCTTT.

This rearrangement joins TRBV29-1 to TRBJ1-1; no reliable D call. Trimming cost V 2 bases and J 5 bases, with 6 bases left between them. CDR1 and CDR2 (germline): SQVTM, ANQGSEA. CDR3 length: 11 residues. The CDR3 DNA is TGCAGCGTTGAATCTGCGACTGAAGCTTTCTTT. Residues: CSVESATEAFF.

The chain employs TRBV7-2 and TRBJ1-1; D possibly corresponds to TRBD1 (5 bases). There are 15 residues in the CDR3. Germline V gene data show CDR1 as SGHTA and CDR2 as FQGNSA. The germline V and J ends were trimmed by 2 bases and 3 bases, with 13 bases remaining between them. CDR3: CASSLFGGSDTEAFF. The CDR3 DNA follows: TGTGCCAGCAGCTTATTTGGGGGGAGCGACACTGAAGCTTTCTTT.

The chain is built from TRBV19 and TRBJ2-7, with TRBD1 identical over 10 bases. This CDR3 is 15 amino acids long. The V and J ends lost 5 bases and 0 bases, in that order; junction bases with no gene match: 4. Germline V gene lookup returns CDR1 LNHDA and CDR2 SQIVND (reference sequence). This CDR3 is CASSWDRGSSYEQYF. CDR3 DNA sequence: TGTGCCAGTAGTTGGGACAGGGGAAGCTCCTACGAGCAGTACTTC.

This chain uses TRBV5-1 with TRBJ2-7; TRBD1 is a possible D gene (6 bases). CDR3 length: 15 residues. Trimming stripped 5 bases from V and 4 bases from J, with 19 bases between. Germline CDR1 reads SGHRS; CDR2 reads YFSETQ. The CDR3 loop reads CASSPDSSTPYEQYF. In nucleotides, the CDR3 is TGCGCCAGCAGTCCGGACAGTTCGACGCCTTACGAGCAGTACTTC.

In its sample, this clone was seen once. In the same sample, other DNA sequences code for this CDR3. CDR3 region: CASSSGTATDTQYF. CDR3 DNA: TGCGCCAGCAGCTCCGGGACAGCAACAGATACGCAGTATTTT. The rearrangement uses TRBV5-1 and TRBJ2-3; TRBD1 matches 7 bases. The ends lost 3 bases at V and 3 bases at J; junction bases unmatched: 4. The germline V gene encodes CDR1 SGHRS and CDR2 YFSETQ. CDR3 size: 14 residues. Based on the CDR3 plus reference TRBV5-1 and TRBJ2-3, the full variable domain is KAGVTQTPRYLIKTRGQQVTLSCSPISGHRSVSWYQQTPGQGLQFLFEYFSETQRNKGNFPGRFSGRQFSNSRSEMNVSTLELGDSALYLCASSSGTATDTQYFGPGTRLTVL.

This chain uses TRBV11-3 with TRBJ2-7; 10 bases fit TRBD1. The CDR3 sequence is 15 residues long. Unmatched junction bases numbered 7, after V lost 5 bases and J lost 3 bases. From germline, CDR1 is SGHNT and CDR2 YENEEA. The CDR3 is CASSRSGQGHYEQYF. In DNA form, the CDR3 reads TGTGCCAGCAGCCGCTCGGGACAGGGGCACTACGAGCAGTACTTC.

V gene TRBV6-5 combines with J gene TRBJ2-7; 7 nucleotides line up with TRBD1. The CDR3 has 14 residues. Germline V gene sequence: CDR1 MNHEY, CDR2 SVGAGI. V lost 5 bases and J lost 4; bases outside the gene matches: 8. CDR3 sequence (DNA): TGTGCCAGCAGTCCGTTAGGGACAGCTTACGAGCAGTACTTC. Translating gives CASSPLGTAYEQYF.